In this sample, the clone carrying this T cell receptor beta chain turned up a few times. Its antigen is not identified. The data were taken from a study of cytomegalovirus exposure and HLA in healthy donors. About the research overall: When 398 donors were genotyped, roughly 82% of them were found to fall in the Caucasian-associated ancestry cluster. Study findings and constraints: Judged likely to be a sequencing artifact was a cluster of highly shared sequence variants. Within an earlier analysis, most TCR beta V segments proved productive either about 87% or about 30% of the time. In presence/absence analyses, roughly uniform sequencing depth across donors was assumed.

Trimming removed 1 base at V and 1 base at J, with 17 bases between. Germline values: CDR1 MGHRA, CDR2 YSYEKL. The CDR3 has 17 amino acids. This PCR relied on a set of 60 Vbeta primers and 13 Jbeta primers. The protocol was immunoSEQ multiplex PCR, while the TCRdb copy is restricted to in-frame clones and leaves out a portion. The table shows 150,000 to 200,000 clones, with roughly 73% occurring only once. The chain is built from TRBV4-1 and TRBJ2-7, with D possibly matching TRBD2 (5 bases). Sequencing was carried out using PBMCs. The TCR was taken from a male donor in good health and CMV-seronegative. The CDR3 region is CASSQGVFGGPSYEQYF. The CDR3 region has the DNA TGCGCCAGCAGCCAAGGTGTATTCGGCGGGCCATCCTACGAGCAGTACTTC.